This paragraph reports one T cell receptor (beta chain). Here immunoSEQ multiplex PCR was the method, and the copy in TCRdb shows in-frame clones only, minus some. The sample includes roughly 220,000 clones, around 88% of them seen just once. This record belongs to a study of blood T cell repertoires in COVID-19. About the research overall: The study drew acute and convalescent COVID-19 samples from the United States, Italy and Spain.

Trimming took off 0 bases at V and 5 bases at J, with 14 bases between the two ends. The length of the CDR3 is 15 residues. Germline V CDR1 and CDR2: GTSNPN, SVGIG (reference sequence). The TCR was taken from a woman between 50 and 59 years old with acute COVID-19. The rearrangement joins TRBV30 to TRBJ2-1; D gene uncertain. The sequenced material came from PBMCs or T cells enriched from blood (not recorded which). The chain's CDR3 is CAWSVLSWVDNEQFF. As DNA, the CDR3 is TGTGCCTGGAGTGTACTAAGCTGGGTGGACAATGAGCAGTTCTTC.